The 18 T cell receptor beta chains reported below all come from one sample, sequenced in a study of blood T cells in healthy people across ages. A second PCR, run for about 7 to 11 cycles, used a sample-barcoded 5' primer plus a J-beta primer mix. Each CDR3 protein is one row after TCRdb ran MiXCR on the 5' RACE reads. Among hundreds of thousands of distinct CDR3 sequences listed, 40% to 50% were seen once. The source material was blood. These receptors came from a man between 60 and 70 years old in good health.

This chain connects TRBV7-2 to TRBJ1-5; possibly TRBD1 for D (6 bases). The CDR3 is made up of 15 amino acids. Germline V lookup: CDR1 SGHTA, CDR2 FQGNSA. The V gene lost 3 bases and the J gene lost 4 bases, with 13 bases spanning the gap. The CDR3 reads CASSLTWGANQPQHF. CDR3 bases: TGTGCCAGCAGCTTGACCTGGGGGGCGAATCAGCCCCAGCATTTT.

This clonotype was counted between two and nine times. This chain's CDR3 is CASSRLRGTGSNQPQHF. The CDR3, as DNA: TGTGCCAGCAGCCGTTTGAGGGGGACAGGGAGCAATCAGCCCCAGCATTTT. V gene TRBV9 combines with J gene TRBJ1-5, with 9 positions matching TRBD1. V was clipped by 4 bases and J by 1 base; unmatched bases: 9. From germline, CDR1 is SGDLS and CDR2 YYNGEE. This CDR3 comprises 17 residues.

This chain connects TRBV6-5 to TRBJ2-5, with 7 nucleotides matching TRBD1. Judging by the DNA end, TRBJ2-7 fits better; the J call may be wrong. The CDR3 loop spans 13 amino acids. Per germline, CDR1 MNHEY and CDR2 SVGAGI. Here the CDR3 reads CASRRQGYCEQYF. CDR3 in DNA: TGTGCCAGCCGACGACAGGGATACTGCGAGCAGTACTTC.

The sample holds a few counts of this clonotype. Just one base apart from a much larger clone, this may be a read error. CDR3 nucleotides: TGCAGTGCTAGAGATTCGGGGCTCGCTACAGATACGCAGTATTTT. It yields the protein CSARDSGLATDTQYF. This chain joins TRBV20-1 and TRBJ2-3; D may correspond to TRBD1 or TRBD2 (5 bases each). Per germline, CDR1 DFQATT and CDR2 SNEGSKA (reference sequence). The CDR3 is made up of 15 amino acids. The V gene lost 0 bases and the J gene lost 3 bases, with 13 bases spanning the gap.

Regarding this clonotype: Germline is not matched at one junction end, which may reflect a read error. This chain links TRBV15 with TRBJ2-3; D might be TRBD1 (5 bases). The CDR3 spans 12 residues. Germline CDR1 and CDR2: LNHNV and YYDKDF (reference sequence). The CDR3 sequence is CTTSRERQTLYF. CDR3 in DNA: TGTACCACCAGCAGAGAGAGACAGACGCTGTATTTT.

The V gene is TRBV11-3, the J gene TRBJ2-2; no definite D call. This CDR3 has 15 residues. Trimming pared 3 bases from V and 5 bases from J, leaving 13 bases between. Germline CDR1 SGHNT, CDR2 YENEEA. In DNA form, the CDR3 reads TGTGCCAGCAGCTTGTTTGGGATCTCGACCGGGGAGCTGTTTTTT. Translation: CASSLFGISTGELFF. Supplemented by reference TRBV11-3 and TRBJ2-2, the full variable domain reads EAGVVQSPRYKIIEKKQPVAFWCNPISGHNTLYWYLQNLGQGPELLIRYENEEAVDDSQLPKDRFSAERLKGVDSTLKIQPAELGDSAVYLCASSLFGISTGELFFGEGSRLTVL.

The V and J genes are TRBV6-6 and TRBJ1-1; tentatively, D is TRBD1 (5 bases). Germline CDR1 is MNHNY and CDR2 is SVGAGI (reference sequence). The CDR3 length is 14 residues. The V end was cut by 2 bases, the J end by 3 bases, with 10 bases between. The CDR3 sequence: CASSYRGPDTEAFF. The CDR3 DNA reads TGTGCCAGCAGTTACAGGGGACCGGACACTGAAGCTTTCTTT.

The rearrangement links TRBV4-3 to TRBJ2-1, with 11 bases identical to TRBD2. J gave up 3 bases and V 0 bases, and 13 bases lay outside the gene matches. This CDR3 is 20 amino acids long. CDR1 is LGHNA and CDR2 is YSLEER in the germline V gene. The CDR3 DNA sequence: TGCGCCAGCAGCCAAGACCATCGCGAAACCACTAGCGGGGGCTACAATGAGCAGTTCTTC. Amino acids: CASSQDHRETTSGGYNEQFF.

V usage is TRBV29-1 and J usage is TRBJ2-7; TRBD1 might be the D (6 bases). V lost 4 bases to trimming and J lost 0 bases, with 16 bases between them. This CDR3 is built from 15 residues. The V gene's germline CDR1 is SQVTM and CDR2 ANQGSEA. The CDR3 bases are TGCAGCGTTGCGAGAGGGGGAACTGACTCCTACGAGCAGTACTTC. Translating gives CSVARGGTDSYEQYF.

This clonotype has a handful of counts. Being one base from a much bigger clone, this may be a read error. V gene TRBV20-1 combines with J gene TRBJ2-7; TRBD2 matches at 12 bases. The CDR3 length is 15 residues. With V trimmed by 6 bases and J by 7 bases, 13 bases remained unmatched. The V gene's germline CDR1 is DFQATT and CDR2 SNEGSKA (reference sequence). The CDR3: CSALRLAGGPNEQYF. DNA for the CDR3: TGCAGTGCCCTCCGCCTAGCGGGGGGGCCCAATGAGCAGTACTTC.

The V call is TRBV6-6, the J call TRBJ1-1, with D hard to call. This CDR3 region has 14 residues. The V end lost 1 base, the J end lost 1 base, and 7 bases lay between the germline ends. Germline assignment: CDR1 MNHNY and CDR2 SVGAGI (reference sequence). As DNA, the CDR3 is TGTGCCAGCAGTTACTATGTGTCGAACACTGAAGCTTTCTTT. Amino acid sequence: CASSYYVSNTEAFF.

The chain employs TRBV7-2 and TRBJ1-5, with D unresolved. V lost 5 bases, J lost 2 bases, and 10 bases lay in between. Per germline, CDR1 SGHTA and CDR2 FQGNSA. The CDR3 is made up of 14 amino acids. CDR3 sequence (DNA): TGTGCCAGCAGCCCATGGGGAGGCAATCAGCCCCAGCATTTT. It codes for CASSPWGGNQPQHF.

The chain combines TRBV2 with TRBJ2-7; 7 nucleotides agree with TRBD2. Trimming took 4 bases from V and 0 from J; bases not matched to a gene: 6. CDR3 size: 15 residues. CDR1 SNHLY and CDR2 FYNNEI come from the germline V gene. For the CDR3, the DNA is TGTGCCAGCAGTGGGATACGGGGGGTCTCCTACGAGCAGTACTTC. As protein: CASSGIRGVSYEQYF.

The chain joins TRBV6-2 or TRBV6-3 to TRBJ1-1; a weak D match, TRBD1 (6 bases). Trimming stripped 9 bases from V and 1 base from J, with 9 bases between. Germline CDR1 MNHEY, CDR2 SVGEGT. The CDR3 is 12 residues long. The CDR3 loop is CASKGQNTEAFF. In DNA form, the CDR3 reads TGTGCCAGTAAGGGACAGAACACTGAAGCTTTCTTT.

The chain employs TRBV29-1 and TRBJ2-5, with TRBD2 identical over 7 bases. The CDR3 contains 12 residues. Germline CDR1 SQVTM, CDR2 ANQGSEA. V shed 6 bases and J 11 bases; nucleotides not matched to a gene: 12. The CDR3 reads CSVKRDPNEQYF. For the CDR3, the DNA is TGCAGCGTGAAGCGGGACCCCAATGAGCAGTACTTC.

The chain links TRBV25-1 to TRBJ2-7; 9 nucleotides align to TRBD1. The trim removed 6 bases at V and 5 bases at J, leaving 11 bases unmatched. Germline V lookup: CDR1 MGHDK, CDR2 SYGVNS. CDR3 size: 15 residues. CDR3 in DNA: TGTGCCAGCAGCCAGATCGGACAGGGGTCCCACGAGCAGTACTTC. It encodes CASSQIGQGSHEQYF.

V and J are TRBV20-1 and TRBJ2-3; the match to TRBD2 covers 8 bases. Germline V gene lookup returns CDR1 DFQATT and CDR2 SNEGSKA (reference sequence). The V and J ends lost 7 bases and 4 bases, in that order; junction bases with no gene match: 4. This CDR3 has 12 amino acids. CDR3 nucleotides: TGCAGTGGGACTAGCCGTGCAGATACGCAGTATTTT. Translated: CSGTSRADTQYF.

This chain uses TRBV6-6 with TRBJ1-1; no clear D gene. CDR3 length equals 14 residues. CDR1 is MNHNY and CDR2 is SVGAGI in the germline V gene (reference sequence). V was clipped by 2 bases and J by 3 bases, with 10 bases between them. CDR3 DNA: TGTGCCAGCAGTTACGGAGGGTGGGACACTGAAGCTTTCTTT. Translation: CASSYGGWDTEAFF.